The rows below give T cell receptor beta chains drawn from one sample of a study of shared clonotypes between healthy human individuals. TCRdb's table, derived via immunoSEQ multiplex PCR, lists solely in-frame clones and lacks some. The data contain hundreds of thousands of clones, approximately 73% of them singletons. Source material: memory CD4+ T cells sorted from blood. These receptors all come from a woman aged 25-40 years in good health. Each CDR3 is given with its conserved first and last residue. D genes are given only for firm matches. Size tells how often a clone was seen (once, few, many) or the class of an expanded clone, and some rows leave it out.

CDR3 length,clone size,D gene,J gene,V gene,CDR3 DNA,CDR3 protein
15,few,-,TRBJ2-3,TRBV12-1,TGTGCCAGCAGCTTTGGGTGGCGGAGCACAGATACGCAGTATTTT,CASSFGWRSTDTQYF
16,-,-,TRBJ1-3,TRBV7-9,TGTGCCAGCAGCTTATGGGGAGAGGGCTCTGGAAACACCATATATTTT,CASSLWGEGSGNTIYF
16,-,-,TRBJ2-3,TRBV6-5,TGTGCCAGCAGTTATAGCGCCTGGGCTAGCACAGATACGCAGTATTTT,CASSYSAWASTDTQYF
18,-,TRBD1,TRBJ2-7,TRBV7-9,TGTGCCAGCAGCTTAACGGAGGGTCGGACAGGGACCTACTACGAGCAGTACTTC,CASSLTEGRTGTYYEQYF
15,-,-,TRBJ1-1,TRBV27,TGTGCCAGCAGTCCTCTTAAGGCGGGGAACACTGAAGCTTTCTTT,CASSPLKAGNTEAFF
14,-,-,TRBJ2-2,TRBV27,TGTGCCAGCAGTGTGCGCCGGAACACCGGGGAGCTGTTTTTT,CASSVRRNTGELFF
12,-,-,TRBJ1-1,TRBV2,TGTGCCAGCACGTGGCAGGGCACTGAAGCTTTCTTT,CASTWQGTEAFF
13,-,-,TRBJ2-7,TRBV6-1,TGTGCCAGCAGTCTCTCGCCCTCCTACGAGCAGTACTTC,CASSLSPSYEQYF
15,-,-,TRBJ2-2,TRBV7-2,TGTGCCAGCAGCGCAATCTACGCGAACACCGGGGAGCTGTTTTTT,CASSAIYANTGELFF
15,once,TRBD2,TRBJ2-7,TRBV5-1,TGCGCCAGCTATCAGGGGACTAGCGAAACTTACGAGCAGTACTTC,CASYQGTSETYEQYF
15,-,TRBD2,TRBJ2-7,TRBV27,TGTGCCAGCAGTTTTACACTAGCGGTAGTGGGCGAGCAGTACTTC,CASSFTLAVVGEQYF
16,once,-,TRBJ1-4,TRBV4-1,TGCGCCAGCAGCCAAATGAGTCGGGCAACTAATGAAAAACTGTTTTTT,CASSQMSRATNEKLFF
13,-,-,TRBJ1-4,TRBV7-7,TGTGCCACCGCCCAGGACCCTGGGGAAAAACTGTTTTTT,CATAQDPGEKLFF
14,-,-,TRBJ1-5,TRBV7-6,TGTGCCAGCAGCTTAGTTGCAGAGGATCAGCCCCAGCATTTT,CASSLVAEDQPQHF
14,-,-,TRBJ2-2,TRBV5-1,TGCGCCAGCAGCTTGTCCGGTAACACCGGGGAGCTGTTTTTT,CASSLSGNTGELFF
16,-,-,TRBJ2-1,TRBV23-1,TGCGCCAGCCCGACGGGACTTCCGAGCTCCTACAATGAGCAGTTCTTC,CASPTGLPSSYNEQFF
15,once,-,TRBJ2-3,TRBV27,TGTGCCAGCAGTTTACCCATCTGGACTGGGGATACGCAGTATTTT,CASSLPIWTGDTQYF
15,-,-,TRBJ2-2,TRBV7-8,TGTGCCAGCAGCTTCACGGGACATCCCACCGGGGAGCTGTTTTTT,CASSFTGHPTGELFF
14,many,-,TRBJ2-3,TRBV6-4,TGTGCCAGCAGTGACTCGATTCGGGCGGGTACGCAGTATTTT,CASSDSIRAGTQYF
16,-,TRBD2,TRBJ2-5,TRBV2,TGTGCCAGCAGAGCAGGACTAGCGGGAGGGGGAGAGACCCAGTACTTC,CASRAGLAGGGETQYF
14,once,-,TRBJ1-1,TRBV1,TGCACCAGCAGCCAAAGGACAATTGACACTGAAGCTTTCTTT,CTSSQRTIDTEAFF
14,once,-,TRBJ2-7,TRBV12-2,TGTGCCAGCAGCATCCGGGACAGTTTATCCGAGCAGTACTTC,CASSIRDSLSEQYF
17,once,TRBD2,TRBJ2-1,TRBV25-1,TGTGCCAGCAGTGCCTCTAGCGGGTCACCCTCCTACAATGAGCAGTTCTTC,CASSASSGSPSYNEQFF
13,-,-,TRBJ1-1,TRBV5-1,TGCGCCAGCAGCAGGGGCCCTCTCACTGAAGCTTTCTTT,CASSRGPLTEAFF
14,-,-,TRBJ1-1,TRBV27,TGTGCCAGCAGTCGCGACTTGGGCGGCACTGAAGCTTTCTTT,CASSRDLGGTEAFF
15,-,TRBD1,TRBJ2-1,TRBV28,TGTGCCAGCAGTTTATGGGGACAGGGAAGGAATGAGCAGTTCTTC,CASSLWGQGRNEQFF
15,-,TRBD1,TRBJ2-7,TRBV27,TGTGCCAGCAGCCGTTTGTGGGACAGTTCCTACGAGCAGTACTTC,CASSRLWDSSYEQYF
18,-,-,TRBJ2-3,TRBV28,TGTGCCAGCAGTTTTTCCACCCGGGGTGGGACGGGGGCAGATACGCAGTATTTT,CASSFSTRGGTGADTQYF
15,-,-,TRBJ2-1,TRBV11-2,TGTGCCAGCAGCTTAGTGGGAGGCTCCTACAATGAGCAGTTCTTC,CASSLVGGSYNEQFF
15,-,TRBD1,TRBJ1-1,TRBV27,TGTGCCAGTTATACCTTGGGACAGATGAACACTGAAGCTTTCTTT,CASYTLGQMNTEAFF
15,few,TRBD2,TRBJ2-2,TRBV2,TGTGCCAGCAGCCGGACTAGCTCGAACACCGGGGAGCTGTTTTTT,CASSRTSSNTGELFF
15,few,TRBD1,TRBJ2-7,TRBV28,TGTGCCAGCAGTCCACCCGGGGGACAGGGAGTATTGCAGTACTTC,CASSPPGGQGVLQYF
14,-,-,TRBJ2-3,TRBV27,TGTGCCAGCAGTTTATTGATTAGCACAGATACGCAGTATTTT,CASSLLISTDTQYF
12,few,-,TRBJ2-5,TRBV10-3,TGTGCCATCAGTGGGGTGGAAGAGACCCAGTACTTC,CAISGVEETQYF
16,few,TRBD1,TRBJ2-1,TRBV25-1,TGTGCCAGCAGTAGTGACAGGGGACTTGCCTACAATGAGCAGTTCTTC,CASSSDRGLAYNEQFF
12,-,-,TRBJ1-4,TRBV6-1,TGTGCCAGCAGTGAATTCGCTGAAAAACTGTTTTTT,CASSEFAEKLFF
15,-,-,TRBJ1-1,TRBV7-6,TGTGCCAGCAGCTTAGCGCCGGAAATGAACACTGAAGCTTTCTTT,CASSLAPEMNTEAFF
15,-,TRBD1,TRBJ1-2,TRBV19,TGTGCCAGTAGCATCACTACGACAGGGGAATATGGCTACACCTTC,CASSITTTGEYGYTF
15,-,TRBD1,TRBJ1-3,TRBV6-5,TGTGCCAGCTCCGGGACAGGGTCCTCTGGAAACACCATATATTTT,CASSGTGSSGNTIYF
14,-,-,TRBJ1-1,TRBV2,TGTGCCAGCAGGCTGGAGGGAATCGGCACTGAAGCTTTCTTT,CASRLEGIGTEAFF
13,few,TRBD2,TRBJ2-1,TRBV29-1,TGCAGCGGGCTAGCGGGAGGATTGAATGAGCAGTTCTTC,CSGLAGGLNEQFF
19,few,TRBD1,TRBJ1-5,TRBV28,TGTGCCAGCAGCTGGGAGAGAGGGACAGGGTTCATTCGCAATCAGCCCCAGCATTTT,CASSWERGTGFIRNQPQHF
13,-,-,TRBJ2-4,TRBV11-2,TGTGCCAGCAGGTATACAGGAGACGGCATTCAGTACTTC,CASRYTGDGIQYF
11,-,-,TRBJ2-5,TRBV2,TGTGCCAGCATCCAGCAACGGACCCAGTACTTC,CASIQQRTQYF
17,-,-,TRBJ1-5,TRBV5-6,TGTGCCAGCACCATTTGGACCACAGGCTATAGCAATCAGCCCCAGCATTTT,CASTIWTTGYSNQPQHF
16,-,-,TRBJ2-7,TRBV10-1,TGCGCCAGCAGCGGCATCCCAGGAAGAGCAACGGGAGAGCAGTACTTC,CASSGIPGRATGEQYF
15,few,TRBD1,TRBJ1-1,TRBV28,TGTGCCAGCAGTTTCCTGGACAGGGAGGGCACTGAAGCTTTCTTT,CASSFLDREGTEAFF
15,once,TRBD1,TRBJ2-5,TRBV13,TGTGCCAGCAGCTTAGATAGGGGGCTACGAGAGACCCAGTACTTC,CASSLDRGLRETQYF
14,-,TRBD2,TRBJ2-7,TRBV28,TGTGCCAGCAGCCTCCCAGCGACTAGCGACGAGCAGTACTTC,CASSLPATSDEQYF
14,-,-,TRBJ2-7,TRBV15,TGTGCCACCAGCAGAGATAGGGTAGGGCGGGAGCAGTACTTC,CATSRDRVGREQYF
19,once,-,TRBJ1-5,TRBV5-8,TGTGCCAGCAGCGATCGACCCGGACAGTCCCTCCAAGGGGATCAGCCCCAGCATTTT,CASSDRPGQSLQGDQPQHF
14,-,-,TRBJ2-5,TRBV5-6,TGTGCCAGCAGCTTTGAACACAATCAAGAGACCCAGTACTTC,CASSFEHNQETQYF
14,few,TRBD1,TRBJ2-7,TRBV5-1,TGCGCCAGCAGCTTGGAGGGACAGATCTACGAGCAGTACTTC,CASSLEGQIYEQYF
15,once,TRBD2,TRBJ2-2,TRBV9,TGTGCCAGCAGATTAGCGGGAGGTAACACCGGGGAGCTGTTTTTT,CASRLAGGNTGELFF
12,-,-,TRBJ1-5,TRBV28,TGTGCCGCATCGCCCTTCAATCAGCCCCAGCATTTT,CAASPFNQPQHF